This T cell receptor (beta chain) was observed in a study of T-cell reconstitution after alpha-beta-depleted transplantation in children. Study-wide results and caveats: T-cell counts and diversity were attributed mostly to newly produced T cells one year after transplant. Surviving recipient T cells and intrathymic progenitors accounted for some patients' high TCRbeta diversity at day 60. Alpha-beta T cells present about two months after transplant were reported to originate from several hundred expanded graft clones.

Unique molecular identifiers were built into the TCRbeta library. MiXCR was run by TCRdb on the PCR reads, yielding one entry per CDR3 protein. The sample includes about 600,000 distinct CDR3 sequences, 20% to 25% of them seen just once. This clonotype was recorded at least ten times. The antigen remains undetermined. This TCR was sampled from a boy in the first two years of life who had a stem cell transplant for acute myeloid leukemia, so the T cells may come from the graft donor. The material sequenced was PBMCs, mostly from graft donor cells, taken 360 days after TCRalphabeta/CD19-depleted stem cell transplant.

The CDR3 nucleotides read TGCAGCGTTGGGGGTTGGGCCACTGAAGCTTTCTTT. Its protein is CSVGGWATEAFF. The gene calls are TRBV29-1 and TRBJ1-1; D gene ambiguous. CDR1 is SQVTM and CDR2 is ANQGSEA in the germline V gene. The CDR3 covers 12 residues. The ends were cut back, 4 bases at V and 4 bases at J, with 10 bases in the middle. Full variable domain (missing parts from reference TRBV29-1 and TRBJ1-1): SAVISQKPSRDICQRGTSLTIQCQVDSQVTMMFWYRQQPGQSLTLIATANQGSEATYESGFVIDKFPISRPNLTFSTLTVSNMSPEDSSIYLCSVGGWATEAFFGQGTRLTVV.